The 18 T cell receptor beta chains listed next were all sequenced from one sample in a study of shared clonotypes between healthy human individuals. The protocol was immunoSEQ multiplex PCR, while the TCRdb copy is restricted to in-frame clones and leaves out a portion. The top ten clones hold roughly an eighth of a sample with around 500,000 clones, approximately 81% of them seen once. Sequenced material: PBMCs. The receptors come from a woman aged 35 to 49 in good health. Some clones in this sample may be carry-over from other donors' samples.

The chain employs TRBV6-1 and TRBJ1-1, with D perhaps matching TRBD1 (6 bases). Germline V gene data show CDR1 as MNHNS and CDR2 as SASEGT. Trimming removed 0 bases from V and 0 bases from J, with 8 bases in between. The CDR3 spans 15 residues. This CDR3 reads CASSEAGGMNTEAFF. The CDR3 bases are TGTGCCAGCAGTGAAGCGGGGGGCATGAACACTGAAGCTTTCTTT.

CDR3 sequence: CATSRDHREASFLNEQFF. CDR3 nucleotides: TGTGCCACCAGCAGAGATCACAGGGAGGCCTCTTTTCTGAATGAGCAGTTCTTC. The rearrangement joins TRBV15 to TRBJ2-1; D assignment may be TRBD1 or TRBD2 (6 bases each). The CDR3 extends over 18 amino acids. Germline V CDR1 and CDR2: LNHNV, YYDKDF (reference sequence). The V end was cut by 0 bases, the J end by 7 bases, with 22 bases between.

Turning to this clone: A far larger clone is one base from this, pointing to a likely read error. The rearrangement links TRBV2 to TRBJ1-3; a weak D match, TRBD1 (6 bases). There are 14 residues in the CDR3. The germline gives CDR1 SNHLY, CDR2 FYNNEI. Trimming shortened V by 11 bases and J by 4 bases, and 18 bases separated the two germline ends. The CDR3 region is CAGSGEAAGNTIYF. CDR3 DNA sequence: TGTGCCGGCTCAGGGGAGGCCGCCGGAAACACCATATATTTT.

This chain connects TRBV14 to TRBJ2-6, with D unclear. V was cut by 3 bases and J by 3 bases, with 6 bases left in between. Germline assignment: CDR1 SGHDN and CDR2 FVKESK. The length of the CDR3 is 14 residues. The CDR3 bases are TGTGCCAGCAGCCAGGCCCTTGGGGCCAACGTCCTGACTTTC. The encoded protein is CASSQALGANVLTF.

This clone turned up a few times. CDR3: CASSQGGGSTDTQYF. The CDR3 DNA reads TGTGCCAGCAGCCAGGGCGGGGGTAGCACAGATACGCAGTATTTT. The chain employs TRBV5-4 and TRBJ2-3, with 7 nucleotides matching TRBD2. Trimming removed 4 bases from V and 0 bases from J; junction bases left unmatched: 5. Germline V gives CDR1 SGHNT, CDR2 YYREEE (reference sequence). The CDR3 runs 15 residues.

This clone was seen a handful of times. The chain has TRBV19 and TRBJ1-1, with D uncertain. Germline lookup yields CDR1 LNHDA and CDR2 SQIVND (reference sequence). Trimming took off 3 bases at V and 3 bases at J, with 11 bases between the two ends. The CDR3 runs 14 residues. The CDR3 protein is CASSIHRVHTEAFF. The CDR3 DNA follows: TGTGCCAGTAGTATTCACAGAGTCCACACTGAAGCTTTCTTT.

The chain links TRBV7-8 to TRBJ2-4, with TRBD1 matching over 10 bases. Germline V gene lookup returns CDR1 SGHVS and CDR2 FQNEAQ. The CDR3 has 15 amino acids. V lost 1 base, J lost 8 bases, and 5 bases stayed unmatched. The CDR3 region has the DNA TGTGCCAGCAGCTTAGGACAGGGGGCTCGGGACATTCAGTACTTC. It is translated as CASSLGQGARDIQYF. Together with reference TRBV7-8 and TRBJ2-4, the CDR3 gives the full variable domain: GAGVSQSPRYKVAKRGQDVALRCDPISGHVSLFWYQQALGQGPEFLTYFQNEAQLDKSGLPSDRFFAERPEGSVSTLKIQRTQQEDSAVYLCASSLGQGARDIQYFGAGTRLSVL.

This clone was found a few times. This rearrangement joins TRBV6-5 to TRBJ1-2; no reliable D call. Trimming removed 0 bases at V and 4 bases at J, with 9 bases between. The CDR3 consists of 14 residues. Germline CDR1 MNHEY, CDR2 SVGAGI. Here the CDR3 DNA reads TGTGCCAGCAGTTACTCGAAAAACGGCTATGGCTACACCTTC. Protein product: CASSYSKNGYGYTF.

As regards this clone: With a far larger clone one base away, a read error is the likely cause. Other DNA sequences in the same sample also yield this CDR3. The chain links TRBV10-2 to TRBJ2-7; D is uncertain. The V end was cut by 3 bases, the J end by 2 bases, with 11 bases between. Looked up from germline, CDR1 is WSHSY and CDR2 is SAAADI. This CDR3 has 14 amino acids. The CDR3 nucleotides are TGCGCCAGCAGTGATCTGGACGGAGCCTACGAGCAGTACTTC. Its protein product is CASSDLDGAYEQYF.

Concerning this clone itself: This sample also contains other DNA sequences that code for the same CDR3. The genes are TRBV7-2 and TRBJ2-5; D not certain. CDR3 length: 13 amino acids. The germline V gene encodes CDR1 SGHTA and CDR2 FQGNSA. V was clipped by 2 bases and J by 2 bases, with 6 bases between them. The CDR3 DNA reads TGTGCCAGCAGCTTATATGGGCAAGAGACCCAGTACTTC. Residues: CASSLYGQETQYF.

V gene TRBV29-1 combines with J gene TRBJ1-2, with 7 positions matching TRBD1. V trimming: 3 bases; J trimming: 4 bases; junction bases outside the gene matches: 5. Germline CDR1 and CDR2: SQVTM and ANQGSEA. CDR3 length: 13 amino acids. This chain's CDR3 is CSVEPGQTYGYTF. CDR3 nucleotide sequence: TGCAGCGTTGAGCCGGGACAGACCTATGGCTACACCTTC.

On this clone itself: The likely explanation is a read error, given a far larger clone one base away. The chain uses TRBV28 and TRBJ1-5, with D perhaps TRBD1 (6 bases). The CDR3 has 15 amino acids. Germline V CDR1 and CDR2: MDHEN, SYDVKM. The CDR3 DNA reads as TGTGCCAGCAGTTGGGCAGGGGAGGGCAATCAGCCCAAGCATTTT. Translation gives CASSWAGEGNQPKHF. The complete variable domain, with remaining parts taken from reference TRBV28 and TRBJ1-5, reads DVKVTQSSRYLVKRTGEKVFLECVQDMDHENMFWYRQDPGLGLRLIYFSYDVKMKEKGDIPEGYSVSREKKERFSLILESASTNQTSMYLCASSWAGEGNQPKHFGDGTRLSIL.

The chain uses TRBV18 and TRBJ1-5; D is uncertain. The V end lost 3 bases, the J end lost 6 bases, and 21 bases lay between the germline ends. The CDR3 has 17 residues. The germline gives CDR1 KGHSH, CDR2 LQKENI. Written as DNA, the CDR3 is TGTGCCAGCTCACCCCCCGAGGGCAGGCAAGTGGGTCAGCCCCAGCATTTT. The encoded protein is CASSPPEGRQVGQPQHF.

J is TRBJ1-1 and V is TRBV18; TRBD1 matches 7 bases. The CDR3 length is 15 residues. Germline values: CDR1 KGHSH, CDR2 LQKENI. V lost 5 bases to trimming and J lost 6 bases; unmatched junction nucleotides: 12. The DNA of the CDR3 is TGTGCCAGCTCAGAGGGACAAGACAGGGCTCCTGAAGCTTTCTTT. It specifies CASSEGQDRAPEAFF.

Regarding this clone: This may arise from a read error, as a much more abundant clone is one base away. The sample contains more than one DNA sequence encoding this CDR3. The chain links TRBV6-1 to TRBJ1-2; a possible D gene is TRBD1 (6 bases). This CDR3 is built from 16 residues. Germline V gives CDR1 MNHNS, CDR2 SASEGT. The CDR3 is CASSEAADRGFYGYTF. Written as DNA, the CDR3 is TGTGCTAGCAGTGAAGCGGCGGACAGAGGATTCTATGGCTACACCTTC.

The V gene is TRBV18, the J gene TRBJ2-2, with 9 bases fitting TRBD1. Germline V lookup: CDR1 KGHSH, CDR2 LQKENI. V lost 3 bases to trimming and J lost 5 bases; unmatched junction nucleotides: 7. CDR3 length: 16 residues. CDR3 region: CASSPRTGDRTGELFF. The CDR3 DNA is TGTGCCAGCTCACCGCGGACAGGGGATAGGACCGGGGAGCTGTTTTTT.

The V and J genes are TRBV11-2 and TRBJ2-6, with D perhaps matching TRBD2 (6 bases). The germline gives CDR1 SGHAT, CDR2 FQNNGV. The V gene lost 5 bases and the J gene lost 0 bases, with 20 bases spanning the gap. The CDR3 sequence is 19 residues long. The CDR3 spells CASSAPTWDSSSGANVLTF. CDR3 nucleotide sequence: TGTGCCAGCAGCGCCCCTACTTGGGACTCCAGCTCTGGGGCCAACGTCCTGACTTTC.

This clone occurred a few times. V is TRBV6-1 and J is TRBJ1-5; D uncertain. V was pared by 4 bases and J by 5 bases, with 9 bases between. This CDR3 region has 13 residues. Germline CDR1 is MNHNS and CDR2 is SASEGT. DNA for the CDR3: TGTGCCAGCAGTGTGGTGGAGGATCAGCCCCAGCATTTT. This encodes CASSVVEDQPQHF.